Listed here are 20 T cell receptor beta chains from one sample, sequenced in a study of cytomegalovirus exposure and HLA in healthy donors. PCR amplification relied on 60 Vbeta primers (plus 13 Jbeta primers). Here immunoSEQ multiplex PCR was the method, and the copy in TCRdb shows in-frame clones only, minus some. This sample has about 110,000 clones, with around three quarters found just once. The sequenced sample was PBMCs. The receptors originated from a boy aged 5-17 years in good health and CMV-seronegative.

The rearrangement links TRBV5-6 to TRBJ2-1; 9 bases fit TRBD1. This CDR3 is 15 amino acids long. V was pared by 2 bases and J by 3 bases, with 3 bases of the junction left unmatched. CDR1 is SGHDT, CDR2 YYEEEE, per germline. The CDR3 nucleotides are TGTGCCAGCAGCTTAGACAGGGGGTTCTACAATGAGCAGTTCTTC. Translation: CASSLDRGFYNEQFF.

The rearrangement links TRBV20-1 to TRBJ2-1, with 7 bases lining up with TRBD2. CDR3 length: 11 residues. V trimming: 1 base; J trimming: 15 bases; junction bases outside the gene matches: 6. Germline V gives CDR1 DFQATT, CDR2 SNEGSKA (reference sequence). The CDR3 bases are TGCAGTGCTAGAGTGGCGGGAGAGGGGTTCTTC. It is translated as CSARVAGEGFF.

The chain joins TRBV27 to TRBJ2-5, with 7 nucleotides matching TRBD1. The CDR3 extends over 15 amino acids. Germline CDR1 reads MNHEY; CDR2 reads SMNVEV (reference sequence). J gave up 3 bases and V 5 bases, and 9 bases lay outside the gene matches. CDR3 loop: CASSLMHGTEETQYF. CDR3 DNA sequence: TGTGCCAGCAGTCTCATGCACGGGACAGAAGAGACCCAGTACTTC.

In DNA form, the CDR3 reads TGTGCCAGCAGTTACTCCGGCTATGGCTACACCTTC. Amino acids: CASSYSGYGYTF. The chain has TRBV6-5 and TRBJ1-2; D call uncertain. Germline V CDR1 and CDR2: MNHEY, SVGAGI. Trimming pared 0 bases from V and 4 bases from J, leaving 3 bases between. The CDR3 is 12 amino acids.

The V call is TRBV9, the J call TRBJ2-2; tentative D call: TRBD1 (6 bases). This CDR3 comprises 13 residues. Trimming removed 3 bases at V and 6 bases at J, with 9 bases between. Germline V lookup: CDR1 SGDLS, CDR2 YYNGEE. The CDR3 loop reads CASSAGAAGELFF. The CDR3 coding sequence is TGTGCCAGCAGCGCAGGGGCGGCCGGGGAGCTGTTTTTT.

This clone was counted only a few times. The V and J genes are TRBV5-1 and TRBJ1-6; the D is unclear. V was clipped by 4 bases and J by 9 bases, with 17 bases between them. In germline, CDR1 is SGHRS, CDR2 YFSETQ. The CDR3 is 15 residues long. DNA for the CDR3: TGCGCCAGCAGCGGTAATCTTGGAGGGAGTTCACCCCTCCACTTT. Translation gives CASSGNLGGSSPLHF.

The chain combines TRBV6-5 with TRBJ1-2; D is undetermined. Trimming shortened V by 0 bases and J by 8 bases, and 16 bases separated the two germline ends. The germline gives CDR1 MNHEY, CDR2 SVGAGI. This CDR3 region has 15 residues. The DNA for the CDR3 is TGTGCCAGCAGTTACTCCGGGGTACCGACGATGGGCTACACCTTC. Translated, it gives CASSYSGVPTMGYTF.

J is TRBJ2-1 and V is TRBV20-1; TRBD1 might be the D (6 bases). This CDR3 is 10 amino acids long. Per germline, CDR1 DFQATT and CDR2 SNEGSKA (reference sequence). V was cut by 5 bases and J by 13 bases, with 12 bases left in between. Here the CDR3 reads CSAYRVLQFF. CDR3 coding DNA: TGCAGTGCTTACAGGGTCCTCCAGTTCTTC.

This clone was counted a few times. The chain combines TRBV28 with TRBJ2-7; TRBD1 matches 10 bases. The CDR3 is 16 amino acids. V dropped 4 bases and J dropped 4; count of bases not matched to a gene: 10. Germline assignment: CDR1 MDHEN and CDR2 SYDVKM. The CDR3 sequence: CASSSDSTGGLYEQYF. DNA of the CDR3: TGTGCCAGCAGTTCCGACTCGACAGGGGGCTTATACGAGCAGTACTTC. The entire variable domain, with the rest obtained from reference TRBV28 and TRBJ2-7, is as follows: DVKVTQSSRYLVKRTGEKVFLECVQDMDHENMFWYRQDPGLGLRLIYFSYDVKMKEKGDIPEGYSVSREKKERFSLILESASTNQTSMYLCASSSDSTGGLYEQYFGPGTRLTVT.

This clone was counted a few times. V usage is TRBV7-2 and J usage is TRBJ1-5; D gene ambiguous. Looked up from germline, CDR1 is SGHTA and CDR2 is FQGNSA. The V and J ends lost 2 bases and 1 base respectively, with 15 bases between them. The CDR3 spans 17 residues. CDR3: CASSLHNEGGSNQPQHF. The DNA of the CDR3 is TGTGCCAGCAGCTTACACAACGAAGGCGGGAGCAATCAGCCCCAGCATTTT. Supplemented by reference TRBV7-2 and TRBJ1-5, the full variable domain reads GAGVSQSPSNKVTEKGKDVELRCDPISGHTALYWYRQSLGQGLEFLIYFQGNSAPDKSGLPSDRFSAERTGGSVSTLTIQRTQQEDSAVYLCASSLHNEGGSNQPQHFGDGTRLSIL.

V usage is TRBV5-1 and J usage is TRBJ1-5, with a tentative D call TRBD1 (5 bases). The CDR3 runs to 14 residues. Germline V gene data show CDR1 as SGHRS and CDR2 as YFSETQ. Trimming pared 1 base from V and 5 bases from J, leaving 10 bases between. CDR3 sequence: CASSLMGGDQPQHF. CDR3 nucleotides: TGCGCCAGCAGCTTGATGGGGGGGGATCAGCCCCAGCATTTT.

The chain joins TRBV19 to TRBJ2-7; 9 nucleotides align to TRBD2. Germline CDR1 is LNHDA and CDR2 is SQIVND (reference sequence). This CDR3 is built from 15 residues. Unmatched junction bases numbered 10, after V lost 7 bases and J lost 3 bases. This CDR3 is CASTSGILGGYEQYF. The CDR3 DNA is TGTGCCAGTACTAGCGGGATTCTGGGCGGCTACGAGCAGTACTTC.

The genes are TRBV5-6 and TRBJ2-1; a weak D match, TRBD2 (5 bases). V was clipped by 6 bases and J by 7 bases, with 11 bases between them. This CDR3 spans 12 amino acids. Germline lookup yields CDR1 SGHDT and CDR2 YYEEEE. The CDR3 protein is CASTRGWNEQFF. In DNA form, the CDR3 reads TGTGCCAGCACCCGGGGTTGGAATGAGCAGTTCTTC.

V usage is TRBV5-1 and J usage is TRBJ1-1; TRBD1 matches 7 bases. This CDR3 has 16 residues. V dropped 6 bases and J dropped 3; count of bases not matched to a gene: 14. The germline CDR1 and CDR2 sequences are SGHRS and YFSETQ. This CDR3 is CASTAGGFLQDTEAFF. The CDR3 DNA is TGCGCCAGCACAGCAGGGGGTTTTTTACAGGACACTGAAGCTTTCTTT.

V is TRBV7-3 and J is TRBJ1-2; 10 bases align to TRBD1. V dropped 7 bases and J dropped 6; count of bases not matched to a gene: 5. Germline-derived CDR1 and CDR2 are SGHTA and FQGTGA. The CDR3 loop spans 13 amino acids. The CDR3 spells CASTSGQGNGYTF. DNA for the CDR3: TGTGCCAGCACGTCGGGACAGGGGAATGGCTACACCTTC. The whole variable domain, remainder taken from reference TRBV7-3 and TRBJ1-2, is GAGVSQTPSNKVTEKGKYVELRCDPISGHTALYWYRQSLGQGPEFLIYFQGTGAADDSGLPNDRFFAVRPEGSVSTLKIQRTERGDSAVYLCASTSGQGNGYTFGSGTRLTVV.

The rearrangement joins TRBV7-6 to TRBJ2-3; 9 bases align to TRBD2. From germline, CDR1 is SGHVS and CDR2 FNYEAQ. The J segment lost 5 bases and the V segment lost 3 bases, leaving 3 bases of the junction unmatched. The CDR3 has 14 residues. DNA for the CDR3: TGTGCCAGCAGCTTGAGCGGGGGGCAAGATACGCAGTATTTT. Protein sequence: CASSLSGGQDTQYF.

The chain links TRBV10-3 to TRBJ2-3, with D unclear. Trimming stripped 3 bases from V and 3 bases from J, with 13 bases between. Germline lookup yields CDR1 ENHRY and CDR2 SYGVKD. CDR3 size: 15 residues. The CDR3 sequence: CAISDTAEYTDTQYF. In DNA form, the CDR3 reads TGTGCCATCAGTGACACGGCGGAATATACAGATACGCAGTATTTT.

The chain uses TRBV30 and TRBJ1-5, with a tentative D call TRBD1 (5 bases). CDR3 size: 14 residues. The V end lost 3 bases, the J end lost 3 bases, and 12 bases lay between the germline ends. Looked up from germline, CDR1 is GTSNPN and CDR2 is SVGIG (reference sequence). The CDR3 sequence: CAWRTRDFNQPQHF. DNA for the CDR3: TGTGCCTGGAGAACTCGGGACTTCAATCAGCCCCAGCATTTT.

This sequence joins TRBV6-5 and TRBJ2-7; TRBD1 agrees at 8 bases. This CDR3 has 13 residues. Germline CDR1 is MNHEY and CDR2 is SVGAGI. Losses at the gene ends were 8 bases for V and 3 bases for J; bases not matched to a gene: 6. CDR3 in amino acids: CASGQGELYEQYF. CDR3 coding DNA: TGTGCCAGCGGACAGGGCGAACTCTACGAGCAGTACTTC.

The V and J genes are TRBV2 and TRBJ1-2, with D possibly being TRBD1 (5 bases). V was shortened by 3 bases and J by 7 bases, with 9 bases between the two germline ends. The CDR3 runs 12 residues. CDR1 is SNHLY and CDR2 is FYNNEI in the germline V gene. The DNA for the CDR3 is TGTGCCAGCAGTGATTGGACATTTGGCTACACCTTC. Its protein is CASSDWTFGYTF.